The 2 T cell receptor beta chains in this list originate from one sample, sequenced in a study of cytomegalovirus exposure and HLA in healthy donors (dated by TCRdb to the late 2010s). The library relied on the immunoSEQ multiplex PCR assay. For the multiplex PCR, a mixture combining 60 forward primers for TCR Vbeta segments and 13 reverse primers for TCR Jbeta segments was used. The clones in this table, taken by TCRdb from immuneACCESS, are in-frame only. Not every clone is retained; where verified, under half of the shortfall comes from an unresolved V gene, and the cause of the rest is unknown. Per the sample table, the count is about 140,000 clones. The biggest ten clones account for approximately 1% of the sample. Material: PBMCs. All receptors derive from a male donor in good health and CMV-seronegative.

The V call is TRBV7-9, the J call TRBJ2-5, with 12 bases that match TRBD2. V shed 0 bases and J 6 bases; nucleotides not matched to a gene: 5. Looked up from germline, CDR1 is SEHNR and CDR2 is FQNEAQ (reference sequence). This CDR3 region has 16 residues. The CDR3 loop reads CASSLALAGGVKTQYF. The CDR3, as DNA: TGTGCCAGCAGCTTAGCACTAGCGGGGGGTGTAAAGACCCAGTACTTC.

The V and J genes are TRBV6-5 and TRBJ1-2, with D possibly matching TRBD1 (5 bases). CDR1 and CDR2 from the germline V gene are MNHEY and SVGAGI. V dropped 8 bases and J dropped 8 bases, with 15 bases sitting between them. This CDR3 comprises 12 residues. The CDR3 nucleotides are TGTGCCAGCCTAGAAAGGGGTGTGGGCTACACCTTC. Its protein product is CASLERGVGYTF.